Shown below are 10 T cell receptor beta chains from a single sample sequenced in a study of cytomegalovirus exposure and HLA in healthy donors. A multiplex PCR was run with 60 Vbeta primers and 13 Jbeta primers. The table came from immunoSEQ multiplex PCR; TCRdb's copy has only in-frame clones and leaves some out. The table has approximately 170,000 clones, about 82% seen once. What was sequenced was PBMCs. Receptors were obtained from a male donor in good health and CMV-seronegative.

The chain employs TRBV19 and TRBJ1-2; a possible D gene is TRBD1 (5 bases). The germline gives CDR1 LNHDA, CDR2 SQIVND (reference sequence). Trimming stripped 3 bases from V and 4 bases from J, with 21 bases between. The CDR3 covers 17 residues. CDR3 nucleotide sequence: TGTGCCAGTAGTATTCTCCGACAGAGCCCTCTTGGCTATGGCTACACCTTC. Translating gives CASSILRQSPLGYGYTF.

This clone occurred a few times. The chain is built from TRBV27 and TRBJ2-2; no clear D. The germline V and J ends were trimmed by 10 bases and 4 bases, with 10 bases remaining between them. Per germline, CDR1 MNHEY and CDR2 SMNVEV (reference sequence). This CDR3 is 12 amino acids long. CDR3 DNA sequence: TGTGCCACCTATACGGGCACCGGGGAGCTGTTTTTT. Translation: CATYTGTGELFF.

The chain carries TRBV7-9 and TRBJ1-3; 9 bases agree with TRBD1. The CDR3 covers 18 residues. J gave up 4 bases and V 5 bases, and 15 bases lay outside the gene matches. Germline V gene lookup returns CDR1 SEHNR and CDR2 FQNEAQ (reference sequence). CDR3: CASSPRQGDHLGGNTIYF. The CDR3 region has the DNA TGTGCCAGCAGCCCCCGACAGGGGGACCATCTCGGGGGAAACACCATATATTTT. Drawing the rest from reference TRBV7-9 and TRBJ1-3, the complete variable domain is DTGVSQNPRHKITKRGQNVTFRCDPISEHNRLYWYRQTLGQGPEFLTYFQNEAQLEKSRLLSDRFSAERPKGSFSTLEIQRTEQGDSAMYLCASSPRQGDHLGGNTIYFGEGSWLTVV.

The chain has TRBV28 and TRBJ1-5; TRBD1 aligns across 9 bases. This CDR3 is 14 amino acids long. The ends lost 3 bases at V and 4 bases at J; junction bases unmatched: 1. The V gene's germline CDR1 is MDHEN and CDR2 SYDVKM. CDR3 residues: CASSFGQGNQPQHF. Here the CDR3 DNA reads TGTGCCAGCAGTTTTGGACAGGGGAATCAGCCCCAGCATTTT.

The chain uses TRBV18 and TRBJ2-7; D might be TRBD1 (5 bases). V was pared by 6 bases and J by 6 bases, with 18 bases between. The germline CDR1 and CDR2 sequences are KGHSH and LQKENI. The CDR3 consists of 14 residues. The CDR3 loop is CASSPQQELVEQYF. The CDR3, as DNA: TGTGCCAGCTCGCCTCAACAGGAGTTGGTCGAGCAGTACTTC.

The chain has TRBV10-3 and TRBJ1-2; 9 positions agree with TRBD1. The trim removed 3 bases at V and 8 bases at J, leaving 10 bases unmatched. The germline V gene has CDR1 ENHRY and CDR2 SYGVKD. CDR3 length: 15 residues. The CDR3 loop reads CAISEARTGVEGYTF. CDR3 nucleotide sequence: TGTGCCATCAGTGAAGCTAGGACAGGGGTCGAGGGCTACACCTTC.

The chain joins TRBV2 to TRBJ2-6; D gene ambiguous. In germline, CDR1 is SNHLY, CDR2 FYNNEI. This CDR3 has 15 amino acids. V was clipped by 8 bases and J by 0 bases, with 11 bases between them. The CDR3 spells CASSIRGSGANVLTF. Written as DNA, the CDR3 is TGTGCCAGCTCAATCAGAGGCTCTGGGGCCAACGTCCTGACTTTC.

For the CDR3, the DNA is TGTGCCAGCAGCCAAGAAGCGGGGGTTTGGGAGCAGTTCTTC. Translated: CASSQEAGVWEQFF. The J gene is TRBJ2-1, the V gene TRBV4-2; 8 bases match TRBD2. Germline V gene data show CDR1 as LGHNA and CDR2 as YNFKEQ. The junction had 5 bases not matched to a gene; V was cut back by 0 bases and J by 10 bases. There are 14 residues in the CDR3.

The gene calls are TRBV29-1 and TRBJ1-6; D is undetermined. The CDR3 spans 15 residues. The V and J ends lost 6 bases and 5 bases respectively, with 17 bases between them. The germline V gene encodes CDR1 SQVTM and CDR2 ANQGSEA. This chain's CDR3 is CSVAFRVGHNSPLHF. The CDR3 DNA is TGCAGCGTCGCCTTCAGAGTGGGCCATAATTCACCCCTCCACTTT.

This clone was observed a single time. The chain couples TRBV21-1 to TRBJ2-1; the table's D call of TRBD2 was not tested on the DNA. TRBV21-1 is recorded as a pseudogene. This CDR3 spans 20 amino acids. The CDR3 protein is CASSKVEASGADNPYNEQFF. The CDR3 nucleotides are TGTGCCAGCAGCAAAGTTGAGGCTAGCGGGGCGGACAACCCCTACAATGAGCAGTTCTTC.